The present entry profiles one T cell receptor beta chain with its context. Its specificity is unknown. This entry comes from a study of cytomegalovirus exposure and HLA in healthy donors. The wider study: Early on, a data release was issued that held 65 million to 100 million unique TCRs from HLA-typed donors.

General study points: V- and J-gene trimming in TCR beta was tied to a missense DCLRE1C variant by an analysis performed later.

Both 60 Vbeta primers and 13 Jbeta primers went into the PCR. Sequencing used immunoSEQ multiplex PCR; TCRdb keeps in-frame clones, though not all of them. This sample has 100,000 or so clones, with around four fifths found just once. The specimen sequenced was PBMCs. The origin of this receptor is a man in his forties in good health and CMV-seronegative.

The CDR3 sequence: CASSVEDSPYEQYF. In DNA form, the CDR3 reads TGTGCCAGCAGCGTAGAGGATAGCCCCTACGAGCAGTACTTC. The chain joins TRBV9 to TRBJ2-5, with D hard to call. With the DNA end fitting TRBJ2-7 better, the J assignment may be wrong. This CDR3 has 14 residues. From germline, CDR1 is SGDLS and CDR2 YYNGEE.